This T cell receptor beta chain was retrieved from a study of T cell clones after liver transplantation. CDR1 is MNHNS and CDR2 is SASEGT in the germline V gene. This CDR3 has 17 residues. J was trimmed by 3 bases and V by 4 bases; bases with no gene match: 11. Only in-frame clones appear in the TCRdb table, and some are missing; sequencing was by immunoSEQ multiplex PCR. Of about 68,000 clones in the sample, more than 85% were seen once. The receptor comes from a human patient who received a liver transplant. Some T cells may possibly be graft donor cells. The rearrangement joins TRBV6-1 to TRBJ2-1; 8 bases agree with TRBD2. This specimen was CD4+ T cells from blood, taken less than 28 months after liver transplant. DNA for the CDR3: TGTGCCAGCAGTGGCGTACCGGGACTAGACCTCTACAATGAGCAGTTCTTC. Protein sequence: CASSGVPGLDLYNEQFF.